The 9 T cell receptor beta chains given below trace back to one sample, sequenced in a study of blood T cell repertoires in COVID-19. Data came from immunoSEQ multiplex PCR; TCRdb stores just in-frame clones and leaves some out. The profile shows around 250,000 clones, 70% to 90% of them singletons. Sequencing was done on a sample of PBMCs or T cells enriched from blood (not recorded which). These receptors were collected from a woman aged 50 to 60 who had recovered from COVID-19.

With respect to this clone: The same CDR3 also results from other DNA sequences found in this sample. The CDR3 sequence: CAWSPDRNQPQHF. The CDR3 DNA sequence: TGTGCCTGGAGTCCAGACAGAAATCAGCCCCAGCATTTT. The chain recombines TRBV30 with TRBJ1-5; the D gene is possibly TRBD1 (5 bases). V was trimmed by 2 bases and J by 4 bases, leaving 9 bases between them. Germline V gene sequence: CDR1 GTSNPN, CDR2 SVGIG (reference sequence). The CDR3 is 13 amino acids.

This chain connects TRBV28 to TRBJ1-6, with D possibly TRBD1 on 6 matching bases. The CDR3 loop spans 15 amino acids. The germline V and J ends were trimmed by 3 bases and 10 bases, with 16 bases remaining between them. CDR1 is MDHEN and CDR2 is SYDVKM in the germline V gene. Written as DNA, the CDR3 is TGTGCCAGCAGTTTTTTCAACAGGGTTCGATCACCCCTCCACTTT. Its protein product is CASSFFNRVRSPLHF.

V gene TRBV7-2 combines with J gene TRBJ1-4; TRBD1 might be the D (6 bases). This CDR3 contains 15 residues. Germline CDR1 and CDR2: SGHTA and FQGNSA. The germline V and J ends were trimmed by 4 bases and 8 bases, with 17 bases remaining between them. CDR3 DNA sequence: TGTGCCAGCAGCTCCGCGTTGGGGGCGAGGGAAAAACTGTTTTTT. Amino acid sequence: CASSSALGAREKLFF.

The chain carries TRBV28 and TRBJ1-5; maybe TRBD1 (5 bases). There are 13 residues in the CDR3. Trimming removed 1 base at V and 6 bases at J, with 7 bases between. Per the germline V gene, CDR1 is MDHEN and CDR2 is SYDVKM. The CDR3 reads CASSLSGFQPQHF. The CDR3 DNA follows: TGTGCCAGCAGTTTATCAGGGTTTCAGCCCCAGCATTTT.

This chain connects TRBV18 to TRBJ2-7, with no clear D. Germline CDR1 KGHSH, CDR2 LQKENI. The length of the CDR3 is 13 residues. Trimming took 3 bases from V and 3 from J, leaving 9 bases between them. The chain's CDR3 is CASSPSEDYEQYF. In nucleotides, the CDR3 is TGTGCCAGCTCACCGAGCGAAGACTACGAGCAGTACTTC.

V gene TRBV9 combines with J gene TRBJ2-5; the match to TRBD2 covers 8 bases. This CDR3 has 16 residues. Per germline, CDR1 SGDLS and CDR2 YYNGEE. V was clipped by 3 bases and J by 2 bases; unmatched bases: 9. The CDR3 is CASSAGAGGLQETQYF. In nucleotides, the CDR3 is TGTGCCAGCAGCGCTGGCGCGGGGGGCTTACAAGAGACCCAGTACTTC.

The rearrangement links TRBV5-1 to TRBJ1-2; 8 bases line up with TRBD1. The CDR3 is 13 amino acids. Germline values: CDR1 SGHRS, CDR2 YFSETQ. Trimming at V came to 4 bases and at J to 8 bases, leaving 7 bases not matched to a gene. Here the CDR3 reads CASSLTGALGYTF. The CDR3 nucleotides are TGCGCCAGCAGCCTGACAGGGGCGCTCGGCTACACCTTC.

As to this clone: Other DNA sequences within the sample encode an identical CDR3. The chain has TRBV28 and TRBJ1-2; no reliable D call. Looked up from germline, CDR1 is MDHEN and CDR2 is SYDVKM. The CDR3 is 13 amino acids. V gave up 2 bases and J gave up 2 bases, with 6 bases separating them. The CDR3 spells CASSLGTNYGYTF. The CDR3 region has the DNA TGTGCCAGCAGTTTAGGCACAAACTATGGCTACACCTTC.

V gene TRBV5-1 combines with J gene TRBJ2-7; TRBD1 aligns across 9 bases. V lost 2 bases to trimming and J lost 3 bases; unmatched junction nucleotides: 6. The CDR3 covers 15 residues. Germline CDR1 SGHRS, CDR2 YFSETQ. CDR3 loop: CASSLTGGAYYEQYF. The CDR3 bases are TGCGCCAGCAGCTTAACAGGGGGCGCATACTACGAGCAGTACTTC.